This T cell receptor beta chain appears in the sequencing data of a study of T cell responses to AZD1222 COVID-19 vaccine. This CDR3 has 14 amino acids. V lost 4 bases and J 3 bases, leaving 12 bases between the germline ends. CDR1 SGHRS and CDR2 YFSETQ come from the germline V gene. Produced via immunoSEQ multiplex PCR; TCRdb's table is partial and in-frame only. Of about 220,000 clones listed, under 95% are singletons. The source of this sequence is an adult in good health. Sample: peripheral blood, taken on day 0 of MenACWY control vaccination. V usage is TRBV5-1 and J usage is TRBJ2-3; D remains unclear. The CDR3 region is CASSHTGGTDTQYF. The CDR3 DNA follows: TGCGCCAGCAGCCACACTGGCGGAACAGATACGCAGTATTTT.